The rows below give T cell receptor beta chains drawn from one sample of a study of T cells of healthy individuals. One entry per CDR3 protein results from TCRdb running MiXCR on the 5' RACE reads. The profile shows 53,000 or so distinct CDR3 sequences, roughly 15% of them singletons. The receptors stem from a human donor in good health. Both conserved end residues are part of each CDR3. A D gene is named only where the DNA matches it firmly. The size entry is marked missing in some rows and otherwise reads once, few, many or a size class.

TRBV12-5	TRBD2	.	TRBJ2-2	CASSLSPLAGGTGELFF	TGTGCCAGCAGTTTGAGCCCCCTAGCGGGGGGGACCGGGGAGCTGTTTTTT
TRBV5-1	.	few	TRBJ2-2	CASLRDSNTGELFF	TGCGCCAGCCTCCGGGACTCTAACACCGGGGAGCTGTTTTTT
TRBV7-2	.	many	TRBJ2-7	CASSLGSGAYEQYF	TGTGCCAGCAGCTTAGGCTCAGGGGCCTACGAGCAGTACTTC
TRBV18	.	.	TRBJ2-2	CASSPLSRLATGELFF	TGTGCCAGCTCACCACTTTCACGGCTAGCTACCGGGGAGCTGTTTTTT
TRBV27	TRBD2	.	TRBJ2-5	CASRGLGGIQETQYF	TGTGCCAGCAGGGGACTAGGGGGTATACAAGAGACCCAGTACTTC
TRBV14	TRBD1	many	TRBJ2-7	CASSPPGQVPSYEQYF	TGTGCCAGCAGCCCTCCGGGACAGGTCCCGTCCTACGAGCAGTACTTC
TRBV11-3	TRBD1	few	TRBJ2-1	CASSPLGQSSYNEQFF	TGTGCCAGCAGCCCGCTGGGACAGAGCTCCTACAATGAGCAGTTCTTC
TRBV5-1	TRBD1	many	TRBJ1-1	CASSADYRGTEAFF	TGCGCCAGCAGCGCCGACTACAGGGGGACTGAAGCTTTCTTT
TRBV7-2	.	few	TRBJ1-4	CASSLVVGEKLFF	TGTGCCAGCAGCTTAGTAGTCGGCGAAAAACTGTTTTTT
TRBV3-1	TRBD1	few	TRBJ2-7	CASSHPWTGPTAEQYF	TGTGCCAGCAGCCACCCCTGGACAGGGCCAACGGCCGAGCAGTACTTC
TRBV20-1	TRBD2	few	TRBJ2-1	CSARMGGGGLVPMRIHEQFF	TGCAGTGCTAGAATGGGGGGCGGGGGACTAGTCCCTATGAGGATCCATGAGCAGTTCTTC
TRBV30	.	many	TRBJ2-7	CAWALVGLRSYEQYF	TGTGCCTGGGCCCTCGTTGGACTCCGCTCCTACGAGCAGTACTTC
TRBV3-1	TRBD1	.	TRBJ1-1	CASSRLDRGTEAFF	TGTGCCAGCAGCCGATTGGACAGGGGCACTGAAGCTTTCTTT
TRBV7-2	.	.	TRBJ2-7	CASSLARRGTASGEQYF	TGTGCCAGCAGCTTAGCACGACGGGGGACGGCCTCGGGGGAGCAGTACTTC
TRBV28	TRBD1	.	TRBJ1-3	CVSSGQGIGNTIYF	TGTGTCAGTTCGGGACAGGGGATCGGAAACACCATATATTTT
TRBV2	.	.	TRBJ2-7	CASSVGAGATYEQYF	TGTGCCAGCAGTGTAGGCGCGGGGGCCACCTACGAGCAGTACTTC
TRBV20-1	.	few	TRBJ2-3	CSAPPPGSSTDTQYF	TGCAGTGCACCCCCCCCGGGCTCTAGCACAGATACGCAGTATTTT
TRBV6-6	.	many	TRBJ1-1	CASSSGGRNTEAFF	TGTGCCAGCAGTTCCGGGGGGAGGAACACTGAAGCTTTCTTT
TRBV5-5	.	.	TRBJ1-6	CASSLAVSGRASPLHF	TGTGCCAGCAGCTTGGCCGTTTCGGGACGTGCTTCACCCCTCCACTTT
TRBV7-2	TRBD2	.	TRBJ2-7	CASSPQSGVAGRAYEQYF	TGTGCCAGCAGCCCCCAGAGCGGGGTAGCGGGGAGGGCCTACGAGCAGTACTTC
TRBV6-6	TRBD1	.	TRBJ1-1	CASSYGNAGGRSTEAFF	TGTGCCAGCAGTTACGGAAACGCAGGGGGCAGGAGCACTGAAGCTTTCTTT
TRBV12-3/TRBV12-4	.	many	TRBJ1-1	CASSFRTGRNTEAFF	TGTGCCAGCAGTTTTCGAACAGGACGGAACACTGAAGCTTTCTTT
TRBV9	TRBD1	.	TRBJ1-6	CASSAWPGGGADSPLHF	TGTGCCAGCAGCGCCTGGCCTGGAGGGGGCGCGGATTCACCCCTCCACTTT
TRBV4-3	TRBD2	many	TRBJ2-7	CASSRTRAYEQYF	TGCGCCAGCAGCCGGACTAGAGCCTACGAGCAGTACTTC
TRBV11-1	TRBD1	.	TRBJ1-1	CASSYGQGPWTEAFF	TGTGCCAGCAGTTATGGACAGGGACCTTGGACTGAAGCTTTCTTT
TRBV27	TRBD1	few	TRBJ1-6	CASSDRGRLHF	TGTGCCAGCAGTGACAGGGGGCGGCTCCACTTT
TRBV27	TRBD2	few	TRBJ2-1	CASSKTSGEYNEQFF	TGTGCCAGCAGTAAGACTAGCGGCGAATACAATGAGCAGTTCTTC
TRBV21-1	.	.	TRBJ2-3	CASSSPGLAGKADTQYF	TGTGCCAGCAGCAGTCCGGGACTAGCGGGAAAGGCAGATACGCAGTATTTT
TRBV6-5	.	once	TRBJ2-5	CASRKDDRYQETRYF	TGTGCCAGCAGGAAAGACGACAGATACCAAGAGACCCGGTACTTC
TRBV5-1	.	few	TRBJ2-2	CASSKRQSNTGELFF	TGCGCCAGCAGCAAACGACAATCGAACACCGGGGAGCTGTTTTTT
TRBV5-1	.	many	TRBJ1-1	CASSLIGNTEAFF	TGCGCCAGCAGCTTGATTGGGAACACTGAAGCTTTCTTT
TRBV7-2	TRBD2	few	TRBJ2-1	CASSSGLAGGEQFF	TGTGCCAGCAGCTCGGGACTAGCGGGGGGTGAGCAGTTCTTC
TRBV5-6	.	.	TRBJ2-7	CASSLAPGAMEQYF	TGTGCCAGCAGCTTGGCCCCAGGGGCTATGGAGCAGTACTTC
TRBV7-6	.	many	TRBJ2-7	CASSLVSAGVSSEQYF	TGTGCCAGCAGCTTAGTTTCGGCAGGGGTATCGAGCGAGCAGTACTTC
TRBV7-2	.	.	TRBJ2-7	CASSLNVYEQYF	TGTGCCAGCAGCTTAAACGTCTACGAGCAGTACTTC
TRBV23-1	.	few	TRBJ1-2	CASSQSRYSIGYTF	TGCGCCAGCAGTCAATCACGTTACAGCATTGGCTACACCTTC
TRBV7-2	TRBD2	.	TRBJ2-4	CASSLVVAGIATKNIQYF	TGTGCCAGCAGCTTAGTAGTAGCGGGGATAGCGACCAAAAACATTCAGTACTTC
TRBV20-1	.	many	TRBJ2-5	CSAPDPRRAEETQYF	TGCAGTGCCCCAGACCCCCGGCGGGCAGAAGAGACCCAGTACTTC
TRBV10-3	.	few	TRBJ2-2	CAISNGPLTGELFF	TGTGCCATCAGTAATGGACCGCTGACCGGGGAGCTGTTTTTT